This section outlines one T cell receptor (beta chain) sequence together with its context. This clonotype was recorded a few times. What this receptor recognizes is not known. No much larger clone exists at a distance of one base, and base qualities are not known. This entry is derived from a study of neurological immune-mediated disorders (dated by TCRdb to between 2018 and 2020). In the study overall: Of the 35 or so multiple sclerosis patients, about 30 had relapsing-remitting MS and 3 had secondary progressive MS. The roughly 110 TCR-beta libraries included longitudinal samples, technical triplicates and paired sorted CD4+ and CD8+ T-cell subsets alongside PBMC samples. Using UMI-based sequencing, the study compared peripheral blood TCR-beta repertoires from patients with HTLV-I-associated myelopathy (HAM/TSP), patients with multiple sclerosis, and healthy controls. The cohort comprised 68 subjects: 14 HAM/TSP patients, approximately 34 multiple sclerosis patients and 20 or so healthy controls.

General study outcomes and caveats: Across subjects, expanded clones never shared an identical CDR3 amino acid sequence, which suggests that the TCR-beta repertoires in every group were private. TCR clonal expansion was greatest in HAM/TSP patients and smallest in MS patients, who ranked below even healthy controls. The MS cluster showed no association with clinical or MRI features, and the authors stated that larger cohorts are needed. In phylogenetic analysis, the repertoires of 18 of 34 MS patients grouped into a cluster of related CDR3 sequences, which suggests a possible signature at the repertoire level.

For unsorted PBMC libraries, 2 million PBMCs were used after storage in RNAlater at -80 degrees C until RNA extraction. Multiple sclerosis patients were enrolled in a US clinical protocol under which disease progression was evaluated by magnetic resonance imaging. PBMCs were separated from peripheral blood using Ficoll-Hypaque density gradient centrifugation and then cryopreserved in liquid nitrogen. cDNA synthesis used template-switch 5'RACE with a primer carrying a 10-nucleotide random unique molecular identifier tagging each TCR transcript. Each sequencing run produced over 190 million TCR-beta sequences covering 15-18 subjects. The RNeasy kit was used for extraction of total RNA. The KAPA Real-time Library Amplification kit was used to amplify TCR-beta VDJ regions with primers for the TCR constant region and the 5'RACE anchor. Sample indexes and Illumina adaptors were added in a first PCR, and a second PCR then increased library yield. After Ampure bead purification, the TCR product of roughly 650 bp was size-selected on a 2% E-gel SizeSelection system. Library quality was checked on a Bioanalyzer, concentration was measured with Qubit, and libraries were quantified with the Kapa Library Quantification kit before pooling. An Illumina HiSeq 2500 was used to sequence the libraries paired-end at 2 x 150 bp. To increase sequence diversity, roughly 23-30% phiX was spiked into each library pool. Turning to the authors' computational methods: Quality-filtered reads were processed with the UMI-based MiGEC pipeline, and over 75% of raw TCR sequences were removed by the MiGEC pipeline during error correction. VDJ genes were aligned to IMGT germline references, and clonotypes were defined by unique CDR3 amino acid sequence plus V-J genes. Clonal expansion, Shannon diversity and CDR3 relatedness (CalcPairwiseDistances, ClusterSamples) were evaluated with VDJtools, and phylogenetic trees were built with CLCbio workbench. A clone was classed as expanded if it had 8 or more unique UMIs, a cutoff based on coefficient-of-variation modelling across technical triplicates. TCRdb reran the public reads through fastp at Q25 and MiXCR, keeping productive beta chains. Each entry merges the rows of one CDR3 protein and shows their most common DNA and genes. For this entry, the V and J calls and clone size follow TCRdb and not the study's own pipeline. Here the sample has 65,000 to 90,000 distinct CDR3 sequences; 2.5% to 4% occur a single time. Of the sample, 4.5% to 6.5% falls within the top ten clones.

From its cysteine to its phenylalanine, the CDR3 spans 13 amino acids. The DNA shown is the 39-base CDR3, in frame from base 1. V is pared back by 2 bases and J by 5 bases, with 10 bases lying between the germline termini. CDR1 SGDLS and CDR2 YYNGEE are derived from the germline V gene. The TCR comes from a woman between 50 and 59 years old with multiple sclerosis. The sample taken for sequencing was PBMCs. The rearrangement combines TRBV9 with TRBJ1-1, with the D segment identity uncertain. The encoded CDR3 is CASSVAKGTEAFF. The DNA reads as follows: TGTGCCAGCAGCGTCGCAAAGGGAACTGAAGCTTTCTTT.